Listed here are 9 T cell receptor beta chains from one sample, sequenced in a study of spatial heterogeneity in lung cancer (dated by TCRdb to the late 2010s). The sample's time point label, in plain terms: blood at routine non-recurrence follow-up after resection. Library prep was done by 5' RACE. TCRdb records NextSeq 500 as the sequencer. TCRdb's own reprocessing of the public reads used fastp at Q25 and MiXCR and kept productive beta chains. One record per CDR3 amino acid sequence lists the most common genes and DNA. The sample yields 49,000 or so distinct CDR3 sequences; 12% were counted once. The top ten clones comprise roughly 32% of the sample. The specimen was PBMCs, collected at follow-up. These receptors all come from a male donor with early-stage non-small cell lung cancer.

At least ten counts were recorded for this clonotype. The chain employs TRBV28 and TRBJ1-1; the D is unclear. The CDR3 is 14 amino acids. V lost 5 bases, J lost 0 bases, and 10 bases lay in between. Germline lookup yields CDR1 MDHEN and CDR2 SYDVKM. DNA of the CDR3: TGTGCCAGCAGTCGCCCTAGCATGAACACTGAAGCTTTCTTT. Its protein is CASSRPSMNTEAFF.

Many counts were recorded for this clonotype. The chain carries TRBV20-1 and TRBJ2-7; D is possibly TRBD2 (5 bases). Deletions cut 0 bases from V and 3 bases from J, with 24 bases between. This CDR3 is built from 18 residues. Germline V gene sequence: CDR1 DFQATT, CDR2 SNEGSKA (reference sequence). Here the CDR3 reads CSARDRRAEVGKIYEQYF. The CDR3 DNA reads as TGCAGTGCTAGAGATCGGCGAGCGGAAGTAGGCAAGATCTACGAGCAGTACTTC.

This clonotype was seen repeatedly, ten times or more. This chain connects TRBV12-3 or TRBV12-4 to TRBJ1-2, with D possibly matching TRBD1 (5 bases). The CDR3 is 15 amino acids. Trimming cost V 3 bases and J 4 bases, with 15 bases left between them. CDR3: CASSFEGQGGYGYTF. The CDR3 region has the DNA TGTGCCAGCAGTTTCGAGGGGCAGGGCGGCTATGGCTACACCTTC.

This clonotype was found many times. The chain joins TRBV27 to TRBJ2-3; the D gene is possibly TRBD1 (5 bases). Germline assignment: CDR1 MNHEY and CDR2 SMNVEV (reference sequence). Trimming took 4 bases from V and 1 from J, leaving 9 bases between them. The length of the CDR3 is 14 residues. CDR3 DNA sequence: TGTGCCAGCAGTTGGGAACAGGGCACAGATACGCAGTATTTT. Its protein is CASSWEQGTDTQYF.

This clonotype has ten or more counts. The chain carries TRBV29-1 and TRBJ2-5; 7 bases fit TRBD2. The germline V gene has CDR1 SQVTM and CDR2 ANQGSEA. This CDR3 region has 13 residues. Trimming removed 6 bases from V and 5 bases from J; junction bases left unmatched: 9. The CDR3 sequence: CSVVGLVGETQYF. In DNA form, the CDR3 reads TGCAGCGTGGTAGGACTAGTTGGGGAGACCCAGTACTTC.

This clonotype was picked up many times. The chain carries TRBV20-1 and TRBJ2-1; 11 bases agree with TRBD2. J was trimmed by 2 bases and V by 3 bases; bases with no gene match: 12. Germline CDR1 is DFQATT and CDR2 is SNEGSKA (reference sequence). The CDR3 totals 18 residues. The CDR3 sequence: CSASSGLAGGLPYNEQFF. For the CDR3, the DNA is TGCAGTGCTAGTTCGGGGCTAGCGGGAGGCCTCCCCTACAATGAGCAGTTCTTC.

This clonotype was counted a few times. V and J are TRBV12-3 or TRBV12-4 and TRBJ1-6; no firm D call. The CDR3 runs to 14 residues. V lost 3 bases, J lost 7 bases, and 10 bases lay in between. The CDR3 here is CASSFQGRNSPLHF. The CDR3, as DNA: TGTGCCAGCAGTTTTCAAGGGAGGAATTCACCCCTCCACTTT.

This clonotype was seen many times. The chain links TRBV6-2 or TRBV6-3 to TRBJ1-1; D is uncertain. V was shortened by 6 bases and J by 1 base, with 27 bases between the two germline ends. Per germline, CDR1 MNHEY and CDR2 SVGEGT. CDR3 length: 19 amino acids. For the CDR3, the DNA is TGTGCCAGCAGCCGCCCCGAAGGGTCACCAGGTAGTTGGAACACTGAAGCTTTCTTT. As protein: CASSRPEGSPGSWNTEAFF.

This clonotype was found many times. The chain links TRBV28 to TRBJ1-4; D is possibly TRBD1 (5 bases). Trimming removed 5 bases from V and 0 bases from J, with 10 bases in between. There are 15 residues in the CDR3. CDR1 and CDR2 from the germline V gene are MDHEN and SYDVKM. The CDR3 sequence: CASSPGITTNEKLFF. The CDR3 region has the DNA TGTGCCAGCAGTCCAGGGATCACAACTAATGAAAAACTGTTTTTT.